This entry concerns a single TCR beta chain. Its antigen is currently unknown. Each CDR3 protein is one row after TCRdb ran MiXCR on the RT-PCR reads. The sample yields fewer than 600,000 distinct CDR3 sequences, around 7.7% seen once. The sample originates from a study of response to subunit inactivated influenza vaccine. Regarding the study as a whole: Few new T cells, the authors suggested, are recruited by each seasonal influenza vaccination.

The CDR3 totals 15 residues. Trimming left V 0 bases short and J 3 bases short, with 12 bases between. The germline CDR1 and CDR2 sequences are SQVTM and ANQGSEA. The source was PBMCs from blood, collected less than 30 months after vaccination. The sequence was obtained from a man aged 45 to 70 who received an inactivated influenza vaccine. This rearrangement joins TRBV29-1 to TRBJ2-1; a weak D match, TRBD1 (6 bases). In DNA, the CDR3 is TGCAGCGTTGAAGATGAGGACAGAGTCTACAATGAGCAGTTCTTC. It encodes CSVEDEDRVYNEQFF.